This T cell receptor beta chain derives from a study of PD-L1 blockade in urothelial cancer. About the research overall: Blood gave a median 141,255 T cells.

Profiled with immunoSEQ multiplex PCR; TCRdb holds only in-frame clones, not every one. In the table there are about 14,000 clones, roughly 90% of which are singletons. Germline V gives CDR1 MDHEN, CDR2 SYDVKM. Germline trimming cut 5 bases from V and 7 bases from J; bases unmatched to any gene: 4. CDR3 length: 12 residues. The patients had locally advanced or metastatic urothelial carcinoma. The source of this sequence is a man between 65 and 85 years old with urothelial cancer. Source: PBMCs, taken around atezolizumab (anti-PD-L1) treatment. V usage is TRBV28 and J usage is TRBJ2-5; 7 nucleotides line up with TRBD1. CDR3 nucleotides: TGTGCCAGCAGTATAAACAGGGGGACCCAGTACTTC. This gives the protein CASSINRGTQYF.